Each of the 10 T cell receptor beta chains below was sequenced from the same sample in a study of blood T cell repertoires in COVID-19. The protocol was immunoSEQ multiplex PCR, while the TCRdb copy is restricted to in-frame clones and leaves out a portion. The table includes about 150,000 clones, approximately 81% detected once. Sequenced: peripheral blood. Every receptor here comes from a woman older than 75 with active or convalescent COVID-19.

J is TRBJ1-1 and V is TRBV30; D gene ambiguous. The CDR3 runs to 13 residues. Trimming shortened V by 8 bases and J by 1 base, and 14 bases separated the two germline ends. The germline V gene encodes CDR1 GTSNPN and CDR2 SVGIG (reference sequence). In DNA, the CDR3 is TGTGCCCGGGCGGGAGCGGGGAACACTGAAGCTTTCTTT. It codes for CARAGAGNTEAFF.

The chain has TRBV19 and TRBJ1-2; D possibly corresponds to TRBD1 (5 bases). Trimming removed 7 bases at V and 0 bases at J, with 12 bases between. This CDR3 has 14 amino acids. CDR1 is LNHDA, CDR2 SQIVND, per germline (reference sequence). The CDR3 DNA sequence: TGTGCCAGTACCCAAGGGGCGACTAACTATGGCTACACCTTC. Amino acids: CASTQGATNYGYTF.

The CDR3 region has the DNA TGCGCCAGCAGCCCGGGACGGGGGAATCAGCCCCAGCATTTT. Encoded protein: CASSPGRGNQPQHF. The chain employs TRBV5-1 and TRBJ1-5, with TRBD1 as a possible D gene (5 bases). V was trimmed by 4 bases and J by 4 bases, leaving 12 bases between them. Germline CDR1 SGHRS, CDR2 YFSETQ. The CDR3 has 14 amino acids.

This clone appeared a few times. V gene TRBV11-2 combines with J gene TRBJ1-1; D perhaps matches TRBD1 (5 bases). Between the trimmed V and J ends, which lost 1 base and 0 bases, there was a span of 9 bases. Germline V lookup: CDR1 SGHAT, CDR2 FQNNGV. The CDR3 length is 15 residues. This CDR3 reads CASSLARQLNTEAFF. For the CDR3, the DNA is TGTGCCAGCAGCTTAGCCCGACAGTTGAACACTGAAGCTTTCTTT.

The rearrangement uses TRBV3-1 (or the pseudogene TRBV3-2) and TRBJ2-7; 11 bases match TRBD2. Trimming took 4 bases from V and 4 from J; bases not matched to a gene: 6. The CDR3 extends over 15 amino acids. The germline V gene encodes CDR1 LGHDT and CDR2 YNNKEL (reference sequence). The CDR3 loop reads CASSPLAGGLYEQYF. In DNA, the CDR3 is TGTGCCAGCAGCCCGCTAGCGGGAGGTTTGTACGAGCAGTACTTC.

The table lists this clone with many counts. This chain uses TRBV2 with TRBJ1-1; 9 bases line up with TRBD1. Germline CDR1 reads SNHLY; CDR2 reads FYNNEI. The CDR3 sequence is 14 residues long. With V trimmed by 8 bases and J by 1 base, 5 bases remained unmatched. The CDR3 here is CASQKDRGNTEAFF. The CDR3 DNA sequence: TGTGCCAGCCAAAAGGACAGGGGGAACACTGAAGCTTTCTTT.

The chain is built from TRBV4-2 and TRBJ2-1, with a possible D match to TRBD2 (5 bases). Looked up from germline, CDR1 is LGHNA and CDR2 is YNFKEQ. The CDR3 loop spans 16 amino acids. The V end lost 1 base, the J end lost 5 bases, and 15 bases lay between the germline ends. DNA for the CDR3: TGTGCCAGCAGCCAAGTCGTAGCGACGCCGAACAATGAGCAGTTCTTC. Protein sequence: CASSQVVATPNNEQFF.

DNA for the CDR3: TGTGCCAGCAGTTTAAGGCAGGGTAGCACAGATACGCAGTATTTT. This sequence encodes CASSLRQGSTDTQYF. The V call is TRBV28, the J call TRBJ2-3; D might be TRBD1 (5 bases). The germline CDR1 and CDR2 sequences are MDHEN and SYDVKM. Trimming removed 2 bases at V and 0 bases at J, with 9 bases between. This CDR3 has 15 residues.

This clone was counted between two and nine times. The chain recombines TRBV27 with TRBJ1-1; D is perhaps TRBD1 (5 bases). Trimming stripped 0 bases from V and 1 base from J, with 12 bases between. The CDR3 runs to 16 residues. Germline-derived CDR1 and CDR2 are MNHEY and SMNVEV (reference sequence). CDR3 DNA: TGTGCCAGCAGTTTATCAAGGGGTAAGTGGAACACTGAAGCTTTCTTT. This encodes CASSLSRGKWNTEAFF.

This clone occurred once. The gene calls are TRBV7-8 and TRBJ2-1; 8 bases map to TRBD2. Germline CDR1 reads SGHVS; CDR2 reads FQNEAQ. The V segment lost 5 bases and the J segment 8 bases; nucleotides outside the gene matches: 17. This CDR3 is built from 17 residues. The CDR3 DNA is TGTGCCAGCAGCCCGCATTCAACGGGAGGGCCTTTCGATGAGCAGTTCTTC. This sequence encodes CASSPHSTGGPFDEQFF.